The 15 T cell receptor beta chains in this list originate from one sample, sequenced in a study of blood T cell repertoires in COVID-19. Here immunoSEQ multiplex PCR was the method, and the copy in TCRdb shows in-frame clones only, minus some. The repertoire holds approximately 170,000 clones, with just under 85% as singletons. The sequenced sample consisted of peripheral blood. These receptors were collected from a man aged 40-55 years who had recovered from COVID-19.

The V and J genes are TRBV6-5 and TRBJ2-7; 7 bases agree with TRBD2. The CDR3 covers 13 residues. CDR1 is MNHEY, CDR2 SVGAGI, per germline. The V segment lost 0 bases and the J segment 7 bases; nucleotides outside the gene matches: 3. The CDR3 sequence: CASSYSGGREQYF. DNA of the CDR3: TGTGCCAGCAGTTACTCGGGAGGGCGGGAGCAGTACTTC.

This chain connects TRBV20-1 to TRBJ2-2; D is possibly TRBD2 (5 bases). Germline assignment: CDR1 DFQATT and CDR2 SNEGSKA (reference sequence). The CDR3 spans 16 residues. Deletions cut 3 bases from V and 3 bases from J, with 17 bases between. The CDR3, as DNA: TGCAGTGCTAGTCCTAGCTCGGGTCCGGACACCGGGGAGCTGTTTTTT. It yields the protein CSASPSSGPDTGELFF.

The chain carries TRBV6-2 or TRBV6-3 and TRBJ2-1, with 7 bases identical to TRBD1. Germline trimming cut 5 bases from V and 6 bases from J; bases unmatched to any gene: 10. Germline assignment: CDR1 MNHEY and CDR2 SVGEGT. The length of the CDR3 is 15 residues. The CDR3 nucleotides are TGTGCCAGCAGTCCCGGGACAGCAGTCCCCAATGAGCAGTTCTTC. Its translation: CASSPGTAVPNEQFF.

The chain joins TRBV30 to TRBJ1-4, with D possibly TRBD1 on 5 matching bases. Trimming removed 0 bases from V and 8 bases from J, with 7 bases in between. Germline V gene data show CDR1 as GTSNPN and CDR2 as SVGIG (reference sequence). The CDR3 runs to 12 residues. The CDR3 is CAWSVREEKLFF. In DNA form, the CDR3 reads TGTGCCTGGAGTGTCAGGGAAGAAAAACTGTTTTTT.

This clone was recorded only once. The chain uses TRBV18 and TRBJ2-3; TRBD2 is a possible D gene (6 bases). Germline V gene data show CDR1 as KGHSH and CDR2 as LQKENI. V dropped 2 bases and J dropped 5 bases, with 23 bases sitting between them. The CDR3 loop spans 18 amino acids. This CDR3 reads CASSPDSVWGGVEDTQYF. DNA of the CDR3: TGTGCCAGCTCACCAGACAGTGTTTGGGGCGGGGTGGAAGATACGCAGTATTTT.

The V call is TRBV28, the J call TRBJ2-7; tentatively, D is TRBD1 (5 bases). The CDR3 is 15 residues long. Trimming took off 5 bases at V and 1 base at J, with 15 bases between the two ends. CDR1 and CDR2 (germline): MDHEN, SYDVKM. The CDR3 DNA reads TGTGCCAGCAGTGCCACAGGTCAACCGTCCTACGAGCAGTACTTC. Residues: CASSATGQPSYEQYF. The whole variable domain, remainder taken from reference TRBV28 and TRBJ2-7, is DVKVTQSSRYLVKRTGEKVFLECVQDMDHENMFWYRQDPGLGLRLIYFSYDVKMKEKGDIPEGYSVSREKKERFSLILESASTNQTSMYLCASSATGQPSYEQYFGPGTRLTVT.

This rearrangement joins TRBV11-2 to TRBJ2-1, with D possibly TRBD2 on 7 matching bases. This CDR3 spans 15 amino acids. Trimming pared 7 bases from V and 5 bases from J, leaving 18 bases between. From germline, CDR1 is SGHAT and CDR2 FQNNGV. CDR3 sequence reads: CASNSAGALNNEQFF. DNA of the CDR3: TGTGCCAGCAACTCCGCGGGGGCCCTTAACAATGAGCAGTTCTTC.

This CDR3 reads CASGDRGAADDTQYF. In DNA form, the CDR3 reads TGTGCCAGTGGCGACAGGGGAGCTGCTGACGATACGCAGTATTTT. The gene calls are TRBV19 and TRBJ2-3; 8 positions match TRBD1. CDR3 size: 15 residues. Germline V gives CDR1 LNHDA, CDR2 SQIVND (reference sequence). J gave up 6 bases and V 8 bases, and 13 bases lay outside the gene matches.

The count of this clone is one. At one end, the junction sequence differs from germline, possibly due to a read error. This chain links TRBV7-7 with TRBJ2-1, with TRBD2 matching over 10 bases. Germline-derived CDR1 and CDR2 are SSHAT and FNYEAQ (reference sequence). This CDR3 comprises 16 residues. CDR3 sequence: CASSRGAGGSYNEQFF. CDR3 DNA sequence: TGTGCTAGCAGTCGCGGAGCGGGAGGGTCATACAATGAGCAGTTCTTC.

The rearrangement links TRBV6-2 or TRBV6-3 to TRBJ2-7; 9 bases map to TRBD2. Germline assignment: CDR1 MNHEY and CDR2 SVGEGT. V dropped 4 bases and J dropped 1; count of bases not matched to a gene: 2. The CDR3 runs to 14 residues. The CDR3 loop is CASSLAGASYEQYF. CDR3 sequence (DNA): TGTGCCAGCAGTTTAGCGGGGGCGTCCTACGAGCAGTACTTC.

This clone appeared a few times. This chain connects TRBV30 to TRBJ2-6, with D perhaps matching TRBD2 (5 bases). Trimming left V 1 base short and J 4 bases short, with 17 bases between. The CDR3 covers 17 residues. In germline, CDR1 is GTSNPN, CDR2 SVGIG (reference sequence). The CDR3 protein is CAWSASPSPWGANVLTF. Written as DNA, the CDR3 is TGTGCCTGGAGTGCGAGCCCTAGCCCGTGGGGGGCCAACGTCCTGACTTTC. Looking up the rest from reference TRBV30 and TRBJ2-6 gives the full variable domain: SQTIHQWPATLVQPVGSPLSLECTVEGTSNPNLYWYRQAAGRGLQLLFYSVGIGQISSEVPQNLSASRPQDRQFILSSKKLLLSDSGFYLCAWSASPSPWGANVLTFGAGSRLTVL.

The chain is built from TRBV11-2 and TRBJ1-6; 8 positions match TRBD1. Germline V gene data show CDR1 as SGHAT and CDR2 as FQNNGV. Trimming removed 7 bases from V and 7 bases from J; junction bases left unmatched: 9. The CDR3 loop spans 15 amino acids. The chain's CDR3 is CASTPRDRPNSPLHF. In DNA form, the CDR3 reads TGTGCCAGCACCCCCAGGGACAGGCCGAATTCACCCCTCCACTTT. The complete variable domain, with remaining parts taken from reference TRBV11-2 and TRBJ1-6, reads EAGVAQSPRYKIIEKRQSVAFWCNPISGHATLYWYQQILGQGPKLLIQFQNNGVVDDSQLPKDRFSAERLKGVDSTLKIQPAKLEDSAVYLCASTPRDRPNSPLHFGNGTRLTVT.

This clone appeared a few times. This CDR3 is CASSAGLAGGLGQFF. CDR3 nucleotides: TGTGCCAGCAGCGCCGGGCTAGCGGGGGGCCTGGGGCAGTTCTTC. The genes are TRBV11-3 and TRBJ2-1; TRBD2 matches at 11 bases. Germline-derived CDR1 and CDR2 are SGHNT and YENEEA. J lost 12 bases, V lost 5 bases, and 12 bases had no gene match. The CDR3 is 15 amino acids.

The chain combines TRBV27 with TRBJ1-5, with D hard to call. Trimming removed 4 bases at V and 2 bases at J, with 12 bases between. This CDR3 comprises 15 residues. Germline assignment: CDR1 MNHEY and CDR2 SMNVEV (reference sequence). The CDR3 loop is CASSWGGPGNQPQHF. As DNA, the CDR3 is TGTGCCAGCAGTTGGGGAGGTCCCGGCAATCAGCCCCAGCATTTT.

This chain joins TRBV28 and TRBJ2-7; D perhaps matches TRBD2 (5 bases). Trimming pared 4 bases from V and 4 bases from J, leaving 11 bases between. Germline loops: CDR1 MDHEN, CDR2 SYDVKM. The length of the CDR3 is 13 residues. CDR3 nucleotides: TGTGCCAGCAGTTATAACGGGGTTTACGAGCAGTACTTC. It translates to CASSYNGVYEQYF.